One sample yielded the 8 T cell receptor delta chains listed below, sequenced in a study of γδ T cells in repeated Plasmodium falciparum infection. Gammadelta T cells were flow-sorted from PBMC into Vgamma9/Vdelta2+ and Vdelta2-negative populations for bulk analysis. TCRdb re-processed the multiplex PCR reads using CATT. The table records under 65,000 delta-chain clones, approximately 1.5% of them present only once. Sequenced material: gamma-delta T cells from blood. These receptors came from a pool of human donors (malaria-infected and uninfected, not separated).

Many counts were recorded for this clone. A far larger clone lies a single base away; this is likely a read error. In the same sample, other DNA sequences code for this CDR3. The rearrangement joins TRDV1 to TRDJ1; perhaps TRDD2 as D (5 bases). The V end lost 3 bases, the J end lost 0 bases, and 29 bases lay between the germline ends. Germline-derived CDR1 and CDR2 are TSWWSYY and QGS. CDR3 size: 21 residues. The CDR3 nucleotides read TGTGCTCTTGGGGAGCTACTATTCGCCTACGTTGTTCCGCAGTACACCGATAAACTCATCTTT. It specifies CALGELLFAYVVPQYTDKLIF.

This clone was recorded at least ten times. This CDR3 reads CALGDRKFPLLELYWGIQGFTDKLIF. CDR3 coding DNA: TGTGCTCTTGGGGATCGCAAATTCCCTCTACTTGAACTGTACTGGGGGATACAGGGTTTCACCGATAAACTCATCTTT. V and J are TRDV1 and TRDJ1; 12 positions match TRDD3. This CDR3 has 26 residues. V dropped 3 bases and J dropped 1; count of bases not matched to a gene: 33. CDR1 is TSWWSYY and CDR2 is QGS in the germline V gene.

Notes on this clone: With a far larger clone one base away, a read error is the likely cause. This CDR3 is also generated by other DNA sequences in the sample. The rearrangement links TRDV1 to TRDJ1; TRDD3 matches at 8 bases. The CDR3 consists of 21 residues. Germline trimming cut 9 bases from V and 0 bases from J; bases unmatched to any gene: 27. Per germline, CDR1 TSWWSYY and CDR2 QGS. This CDR3 is CALITKPSPNWGPNYTDKLIF. As DNA, the CDR3 is TGTGCTCTCATAACCAAGCCTTCTCCTAACTGGGGGCCTAATTACACCGATAAACTCATCTTT.

Comment on this clone: A far larger clone is only one base removed, so a read error is likely. The sample holds other DNA sequences that translate to the same CDR3. No J gene was named, though the V gene is TRDV3; the table's D call TRDD3 went unverified against the DNA. This CDR3 comprises 25 residues. Per germline, CDR1 TVYSNPD and CDR2 GDNSRS (reference sequence). CDR3: CAFPLSFHVLHSVLGDKEHTDKLIF. CDR3 nucleotides: TGTGCCTTCCCACTAAGCTTCCACGTTCTACATTCGGTACTGGGGGATAAGGAGCACACCGATAAGCTCATCTTT.

Comments on this clone: The amino acid sequence in TCRdb belongs to a much larger clone and departs from this DNA's translation at residue 12, likely a sequencing read error; the sequence shown is translated from the DNA. This chain uses TRDV1 with TRDJ1; 10 bases are shared with TRDD3. No J gene is reported in TCRdb; it was inferred here by comparing the DNA with germline. The trim removed 2 bases at V and 0 bases at J, leaving 18 bases unmatched. CDR1 TSWWSYY and CDR2 QGS come from the germline V gene. The CDR3 sequence is 21 residues long. The CDR3 is CALGEVKVLGDRPPYTDKLIF. CDR3 bases: TGTGCTCTTGGGGAAGTGAAGGTACTGGGGGATCGGCCCCCGTACACCGATAAACTCATCTTT.

This clone was observed a few times. TCRdb's protein for this DNA is that of a much larger clone and differs from the translation at residue 20, likely a read error; the protein shown is the DNA translation. The J gene is TRDJ1, the V gene TRDV1; TRDD3 might be the D (6 bases). The CDR3 is 23 amino acids. From germline, CDR1 is TSWWSYY and CDR2 QGS. CDR3 amino acids: CALGELEGPGDPTLNRYTDNLIF. The CDR3 DNA is TGTGCTCTTGGGGAACTTGAAGGACCAGGGGATCCGACCCTAAACAGGTACACCGATAACCTCATCTTT.

This clone occurred many times. The CDR3 sequence: CALGGFLAGTGGYYHTDKLIF. CDR3 coding DNA: TGTGCTCTTGGGGGTTTCCTCGCCGGTACTGGGGGATACTACCACACCGATAAACTCATCTTT. The chain has TRDV1 and TRDJ1; 12 nucleotides agree with TRDD3. Germline V gene sequence: CDR1 TSWWSYY, CDR2 QGS. The junction had 18 bases not matched to a gene; V was cut back by 4 bases and J by 0 bases. This CDR3 spans 21 amino acids.

As regards this clone: A far bigger clonotype differs at one base, so this is likely a read error. This same CDR3 is encoded by further DNA sequences in the sample. V gene TRDV1 combines with J gene TRDJ1; 8 bases line up with TRDD3. The CDR3 has 20 amino acids. CDR1 and CDR2 (germline): TSWWSYY, QGS. CDR3 coding DNA: TGTGCTCTTGGGGAACGAGGCTACGCGGGGGATAAAGGGTACACAGATAAACTCATCTTT. Its protein is CALGERGYAGDKGYTDKLIF.